The entry below gives a single T cell receptor beta chain sequence along with its context. Its antigen is undetermined. The germline V gene has CDR1 GTSNPN and CDR2 SVGIG (reference sequence). J lost 4 bases, V lost 1 base, and 10 bases had no gene match. The CDR3 loop spans 16 amino acids. The investigators amplified TCR beta CDR3 regions from RNA transcripts. The HTBI set primed first-round TCR CDR3 RT-PCR. From the multiplex PCR reads, TCRdb called clonotypes with MiXCR, one entry per CDR3 protein. The table records roughly 500,000 distinct CDR3 sequences, about 20% of them present only once. The data were obtained in a study of T cells in Graves' hyperthyroidism and ophthalmopathy. Findings and limits, study-wide: Within blood appeared most thyroid clonotypes that had expanded above 0.001. A model using 13 V-J features told ophthalmopathy apart from stable hyperthyroidism.

Ophthalmopathy patients all had a Clinical Activity Score of at least 3, a NOSPECS grade of at least 4 and disease under 3 months old. Any patient presenting with uncontrolled infection, other autoimmune disease, pregnancy or lactation was left out. The chain links TRBV30 to TRBJ1-1, with 9 bases matching TRBD1. The clonotype comes from a woman aged 70-85 years with Graves' ophthalmopathy. Sequencing was performed on blood. CDR3 nucleotides: TGTGCCTGGAGTGCCCTAGAGGGACAGGGAGGCACTGAAGCTTTCTTT. It yields the protein CAWSALEGQGGTEAFF.